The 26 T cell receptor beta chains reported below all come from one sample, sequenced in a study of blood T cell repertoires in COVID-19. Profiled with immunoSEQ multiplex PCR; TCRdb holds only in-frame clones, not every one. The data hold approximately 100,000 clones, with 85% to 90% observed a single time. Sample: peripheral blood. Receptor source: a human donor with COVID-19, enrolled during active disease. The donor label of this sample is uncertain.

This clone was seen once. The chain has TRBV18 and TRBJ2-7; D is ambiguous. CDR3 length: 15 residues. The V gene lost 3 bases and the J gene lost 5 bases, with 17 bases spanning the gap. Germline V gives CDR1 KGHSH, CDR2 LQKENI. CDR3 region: CASSPPHNQFDEQYF. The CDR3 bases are TGTGCCAGCTCACCCCCTCACAACCAGTTTGACGAGCAGTACTTC. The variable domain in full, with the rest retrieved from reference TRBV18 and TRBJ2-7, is NAGVMQNPRHLVRRRGQEARLRCSPMKGHSHVYWYRQLPEEGLKFMVYLQKENIIDESGMPKERFSAEFPKEGPSILRIQQVVRGDSAAYFCASSPPHNQFDEQYFGPGTRLTVT.

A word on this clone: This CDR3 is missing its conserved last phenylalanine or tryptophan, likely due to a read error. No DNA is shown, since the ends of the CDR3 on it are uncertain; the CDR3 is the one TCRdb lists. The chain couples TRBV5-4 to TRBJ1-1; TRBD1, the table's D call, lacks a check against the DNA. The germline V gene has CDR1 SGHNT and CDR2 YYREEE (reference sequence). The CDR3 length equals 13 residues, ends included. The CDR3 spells CASSLGGTGSRDY.

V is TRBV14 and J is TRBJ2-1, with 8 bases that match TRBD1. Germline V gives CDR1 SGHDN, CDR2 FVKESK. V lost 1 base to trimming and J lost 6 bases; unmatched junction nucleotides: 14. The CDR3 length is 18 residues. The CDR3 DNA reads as TGTGCCAGCAGCCAAGTCCTACGACTTTTGGACAGGGTCAATGAGCAGTTCTTC. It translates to CASSQVLRLLDRVNEQFF.

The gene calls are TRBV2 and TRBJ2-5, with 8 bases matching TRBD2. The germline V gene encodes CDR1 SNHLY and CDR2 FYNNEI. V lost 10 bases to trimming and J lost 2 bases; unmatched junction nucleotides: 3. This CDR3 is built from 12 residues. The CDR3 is CAIREGQETQYF. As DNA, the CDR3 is TGTGCCATTCGGGAGGGTCAAGAGACCCAGTACTTC.

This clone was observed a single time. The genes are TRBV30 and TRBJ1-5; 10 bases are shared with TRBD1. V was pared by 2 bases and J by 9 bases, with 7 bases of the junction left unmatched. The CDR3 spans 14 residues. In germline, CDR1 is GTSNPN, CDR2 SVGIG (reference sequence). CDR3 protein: CAWSSDRGRWPQHF. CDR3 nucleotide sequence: TGTGCCTGGAGTTCTGACAGGGGGCGATGGCCCCAGCATTTT.

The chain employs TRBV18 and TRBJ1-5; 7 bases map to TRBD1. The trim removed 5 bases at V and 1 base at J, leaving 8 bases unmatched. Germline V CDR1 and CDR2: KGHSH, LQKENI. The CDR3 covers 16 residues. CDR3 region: CASSSNRGQSNQPQHF. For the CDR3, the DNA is TGTGCCAGCTCATCCAACAGGGGTCAGAGCAATCAGCCCCAGCATTTT.

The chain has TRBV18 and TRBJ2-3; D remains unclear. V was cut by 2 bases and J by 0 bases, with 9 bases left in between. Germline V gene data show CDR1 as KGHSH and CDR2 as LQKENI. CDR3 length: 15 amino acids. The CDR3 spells CASSPKAASTDTQYF. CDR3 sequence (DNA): TGTGCCAGCTCACCAAAGGCGGCTAGCACAGATACGCAGTATTTT.

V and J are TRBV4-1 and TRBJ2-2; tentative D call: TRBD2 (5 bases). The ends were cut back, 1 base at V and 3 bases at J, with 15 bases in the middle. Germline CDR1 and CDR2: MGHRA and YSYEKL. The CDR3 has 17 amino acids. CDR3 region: CASSQAGRRADTGELFF. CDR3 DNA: TGCGCCAGCAGCCAAGCGGGCAGGCGGGCCGACACCGGGGAGCTGTTTTTT.

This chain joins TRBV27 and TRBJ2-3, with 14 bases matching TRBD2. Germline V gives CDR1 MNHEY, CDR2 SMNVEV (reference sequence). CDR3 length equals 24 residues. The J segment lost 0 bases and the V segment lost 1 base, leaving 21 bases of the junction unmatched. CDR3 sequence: CASSLYFGTSGSDWPSPSTDTQYF. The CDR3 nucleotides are TGTGCCAGCAGTTTATATTTCGGGACTAGCGGGAGCGACTGGCCCTCTCCCAGCACAGATACGCAGTATTTT.

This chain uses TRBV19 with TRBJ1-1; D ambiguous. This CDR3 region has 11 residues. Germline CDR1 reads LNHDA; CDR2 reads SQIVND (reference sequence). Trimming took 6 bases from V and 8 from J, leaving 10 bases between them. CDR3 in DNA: TGTGCCAGTAGGCGACAATCCGAAGCTTTCTTT. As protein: CASRRQSEAFF.

The CDR3 region is CASRTAVDTEAFF. The CDR3, as DNA: TGTGCCAGCCGTACTGCGGTGGACACTGAAGCTTTCTTT. The J gene is TRBJ1-1, the V gene TRBV6-5; D is ambiguous. The CDR3 spans 13 residues. Germline V gives CDR1 MNHEY, CDR2 SVGAGI. The V end was cut by 8 bases, the J end by 3 bases, with 13 bases between.

DNA of the CDR3: TGTGCCAGCAGCGTGACAGGGGGCTCTGGAAACACCATATATTTT. It specifies CASSVTGGSGNTIYF. V usage is TRBV9 and J usage is TRBJ1-3; 9 nucleotides line up with TRBD1. Trimming at V came to 2 bases and at J to 0 bases, leaving 0 bases not matched to a gene. Germline CDR1 SGDLS, CDR2 YYNGEE. This CDR3 has 15 amino acids.

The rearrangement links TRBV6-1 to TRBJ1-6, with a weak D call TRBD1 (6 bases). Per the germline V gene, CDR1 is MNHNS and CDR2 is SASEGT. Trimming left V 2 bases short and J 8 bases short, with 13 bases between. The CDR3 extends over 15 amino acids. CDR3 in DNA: TGTGCCAGCAGTGAAAAAATGGGGGCGGATTCACCCCTCCACTTT. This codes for CASSEKMGADSPLHF.

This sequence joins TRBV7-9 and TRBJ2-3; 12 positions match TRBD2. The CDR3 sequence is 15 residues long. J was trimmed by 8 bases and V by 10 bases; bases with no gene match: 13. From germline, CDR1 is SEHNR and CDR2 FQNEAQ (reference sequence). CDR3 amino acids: CATALAGGQWGTQYF. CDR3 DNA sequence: TGTGCCACCGCGCTAGCGGGGGGGCAGTGGGGTACGCAGTATTTT.

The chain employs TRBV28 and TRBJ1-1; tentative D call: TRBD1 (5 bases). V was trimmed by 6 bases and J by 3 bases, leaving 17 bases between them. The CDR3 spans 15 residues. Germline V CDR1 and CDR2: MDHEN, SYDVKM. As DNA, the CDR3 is TGTGCCAGCAGGCGGGGGAGGATGGAGTACACTGAAGCTTTCTTT. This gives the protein CASRRGRMEYTEAFF.

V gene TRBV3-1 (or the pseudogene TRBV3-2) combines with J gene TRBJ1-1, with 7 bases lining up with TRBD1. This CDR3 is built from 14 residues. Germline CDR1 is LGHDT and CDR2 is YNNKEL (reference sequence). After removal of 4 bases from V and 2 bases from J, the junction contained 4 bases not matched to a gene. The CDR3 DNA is TGTGCCAGCAGCCCCGGGGACAGAAACACTGAAGCTTTCTTT. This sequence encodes CASSPGDRNTEAFF.

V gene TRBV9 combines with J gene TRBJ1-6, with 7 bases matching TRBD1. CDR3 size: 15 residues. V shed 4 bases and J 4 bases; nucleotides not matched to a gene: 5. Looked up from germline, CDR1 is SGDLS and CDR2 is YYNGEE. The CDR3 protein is CASSSRDSYNSPLHF. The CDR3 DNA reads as TGTGCCAGCAGCAGCCGGGACAGTTATAATTCACCCCTCCACTTT.

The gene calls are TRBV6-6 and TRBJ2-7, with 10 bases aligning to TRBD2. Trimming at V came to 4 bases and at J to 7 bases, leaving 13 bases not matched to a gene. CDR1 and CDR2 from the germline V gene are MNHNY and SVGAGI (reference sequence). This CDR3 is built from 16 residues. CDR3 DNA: TGTGCCAGCAGTTCGTATAGCGGGGGGCCCTCGGGGGAGCAGTACTTC. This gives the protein CASSSYSGGPSGEQYF.

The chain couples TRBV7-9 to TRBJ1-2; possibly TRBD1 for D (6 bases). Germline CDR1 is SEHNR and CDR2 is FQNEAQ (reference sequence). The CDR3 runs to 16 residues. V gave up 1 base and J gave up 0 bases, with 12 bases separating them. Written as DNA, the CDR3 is TGTGCCAGCAGCTTAGAAGGACAGATATCTAACTATGGCTACACCTTC. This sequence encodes CASSLEGQISNYGYTF.

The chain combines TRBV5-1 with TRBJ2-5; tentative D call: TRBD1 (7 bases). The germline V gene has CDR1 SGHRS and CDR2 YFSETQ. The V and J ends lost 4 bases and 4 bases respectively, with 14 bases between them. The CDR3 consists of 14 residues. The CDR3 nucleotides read TGCGCCAGCAGCGGAGGGACAGTCTCAGAGACCCAGTACTTC. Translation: CASSGGTVSETQYF.

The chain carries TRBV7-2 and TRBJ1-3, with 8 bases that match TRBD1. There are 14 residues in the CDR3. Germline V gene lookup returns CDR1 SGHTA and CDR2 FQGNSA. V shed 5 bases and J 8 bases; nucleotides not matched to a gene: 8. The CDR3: CASSLGQGGYTIYF. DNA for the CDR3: TGTGCCAGCAGCCTCGGACAGGGAGGGTACACCATATATTTT.

The CDR3 loop reads CASRREVSSGEQYF. CDR3 nucleotides: TGTGCCAGCAGACGGGAGGTGTCGTCCGGCGAGCAGTACTTC. The chain links TRBV28 to TRBJ2-7, with TRBD2 identical over 7 bases. Germline CDR1 reads MDHEN; CDR2 reads SYDVKM. CDR3 length: 14 residues. V shed 6 bases and J 6 bases; nucleotides not matched to a gene: 11.

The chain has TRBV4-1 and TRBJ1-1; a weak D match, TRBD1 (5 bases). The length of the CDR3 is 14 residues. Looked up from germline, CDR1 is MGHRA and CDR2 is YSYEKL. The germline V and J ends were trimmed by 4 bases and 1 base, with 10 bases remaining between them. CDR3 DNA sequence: TGCGCCAGCAGCCCGGACACGCGGAACACTGAAGCTTTCTTT. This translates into CASSPDTRNTEAFF.

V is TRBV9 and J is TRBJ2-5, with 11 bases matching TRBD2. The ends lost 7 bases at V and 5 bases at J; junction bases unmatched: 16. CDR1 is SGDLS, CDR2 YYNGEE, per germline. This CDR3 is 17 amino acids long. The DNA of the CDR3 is TGTGCCAGCGGGACTAGCGGATCCCAGTTCCGGGCGGAGACCCAGTACTTC. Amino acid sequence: CASGTSGSQFRAETQYF. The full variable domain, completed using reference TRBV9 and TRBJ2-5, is DSGVTQTPKHLITATGQRVTLRCSPRSGDLSVYWYQQSLDQGLQFLIQYYNGEERAKGNILERFSAQQFPDLHSELNLSSLELGDSALYFCASGTSGSQFRAETQYFGPGTRLLVL.

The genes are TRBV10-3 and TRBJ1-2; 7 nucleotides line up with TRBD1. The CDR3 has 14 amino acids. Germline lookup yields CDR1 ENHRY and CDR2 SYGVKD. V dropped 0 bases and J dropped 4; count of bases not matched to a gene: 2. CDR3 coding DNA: TGTGCCATCAGTGAGTCCGGACAGGCCTATGGCTACACCTTC. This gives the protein CAISESGQAYGYTF.

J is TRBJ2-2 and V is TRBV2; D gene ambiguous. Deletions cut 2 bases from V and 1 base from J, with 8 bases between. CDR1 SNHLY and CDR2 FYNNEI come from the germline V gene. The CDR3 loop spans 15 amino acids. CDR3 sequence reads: CASSEQQLNTGELFF. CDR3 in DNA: TGTGCCAGCAGTGAACAACAGCTGAACACCGGGGAGCTGTTTTTT.